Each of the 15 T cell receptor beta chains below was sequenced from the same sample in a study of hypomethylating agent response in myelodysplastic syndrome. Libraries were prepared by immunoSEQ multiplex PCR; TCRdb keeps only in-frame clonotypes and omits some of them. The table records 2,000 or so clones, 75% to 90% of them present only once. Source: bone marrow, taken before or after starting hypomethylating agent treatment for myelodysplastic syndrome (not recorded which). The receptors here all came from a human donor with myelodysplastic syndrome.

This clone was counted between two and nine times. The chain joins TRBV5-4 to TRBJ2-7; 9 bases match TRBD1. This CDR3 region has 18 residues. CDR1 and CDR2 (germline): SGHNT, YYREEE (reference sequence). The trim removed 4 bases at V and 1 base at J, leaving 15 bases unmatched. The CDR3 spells CASSPTPDRGAGSYEQYV. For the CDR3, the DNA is TGTGCCAGCAGCCCCACCCCGGACAGGGGCGCTGGGTCCTACGAGCAGTACGTC.

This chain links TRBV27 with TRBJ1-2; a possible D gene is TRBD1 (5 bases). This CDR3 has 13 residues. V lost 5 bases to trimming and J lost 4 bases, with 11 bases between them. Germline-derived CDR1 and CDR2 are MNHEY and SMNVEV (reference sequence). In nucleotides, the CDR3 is TGTGCCAGCAGTAGGGGTTTCAGCTATGGCTACACCTTC. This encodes CASSRGFSYGYTF.

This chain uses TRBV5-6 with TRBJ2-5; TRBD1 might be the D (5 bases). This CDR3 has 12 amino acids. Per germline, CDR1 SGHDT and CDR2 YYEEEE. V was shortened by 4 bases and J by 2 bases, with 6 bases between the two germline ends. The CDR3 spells CASSPGQETQYF. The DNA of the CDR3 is TGTGCCAGCAGCCCAGGGCAAGAGACCCAGTACTTC. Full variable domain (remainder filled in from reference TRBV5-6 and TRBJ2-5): DAGVTQSPTHLIKTRGQQVTLRCSPKSGHDTVSWYQQALGQGPQFIFQYYEEEERQRGNFPDRFSGHQFPNYSSELNVNALLLGDSALYLCASSPGQETQYFGPGTRLLVL.

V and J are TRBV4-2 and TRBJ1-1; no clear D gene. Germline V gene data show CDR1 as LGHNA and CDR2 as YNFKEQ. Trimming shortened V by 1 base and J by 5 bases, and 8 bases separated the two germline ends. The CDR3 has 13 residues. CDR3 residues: CASSQAGRTEAFF. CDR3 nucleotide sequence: TGTGCCAGCAGCCAAGCCGGTAGGACTGAAGCTTTCTTT.

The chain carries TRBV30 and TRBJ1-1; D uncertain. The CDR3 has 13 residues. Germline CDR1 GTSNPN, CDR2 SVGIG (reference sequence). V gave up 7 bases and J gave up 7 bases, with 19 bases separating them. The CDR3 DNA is TGTGCCTCGTTTGTTGGGTACAACTTTGAAGCTTTCTTT. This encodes CASFVGYNFEAFF.

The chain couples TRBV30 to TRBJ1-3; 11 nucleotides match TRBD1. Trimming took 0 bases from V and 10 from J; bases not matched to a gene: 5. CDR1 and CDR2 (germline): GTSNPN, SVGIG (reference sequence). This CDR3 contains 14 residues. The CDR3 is CAWSVSGQGATIYF. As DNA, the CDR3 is TGTGCCTGGAGTGTATCTGGACAGGGGGCAACCATATATTTT.

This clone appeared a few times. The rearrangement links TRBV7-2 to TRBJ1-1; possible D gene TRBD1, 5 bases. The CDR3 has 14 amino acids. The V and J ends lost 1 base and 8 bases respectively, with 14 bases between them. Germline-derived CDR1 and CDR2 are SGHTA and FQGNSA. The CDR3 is CASSLGGSAGEAFF. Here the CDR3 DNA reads TGTGCCAGCAGCTTAGGGGGTTCGGCAGGGGAAGCTTTCTTT.

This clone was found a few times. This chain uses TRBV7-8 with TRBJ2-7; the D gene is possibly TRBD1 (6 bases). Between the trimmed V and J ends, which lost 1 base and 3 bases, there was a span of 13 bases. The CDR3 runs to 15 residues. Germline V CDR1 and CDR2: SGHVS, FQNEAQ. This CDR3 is CASSLDRFRGYEQYV. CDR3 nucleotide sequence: TGTGCCAGCAGCTTAGATCGGTTCAGGGGCTACGAGCAGTACGTC.

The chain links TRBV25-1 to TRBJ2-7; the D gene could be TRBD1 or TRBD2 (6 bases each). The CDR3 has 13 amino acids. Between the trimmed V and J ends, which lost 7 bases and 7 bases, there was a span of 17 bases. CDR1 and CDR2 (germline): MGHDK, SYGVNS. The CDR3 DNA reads TGTGCCAGCAAGGCAGGGGACTCTAGGGAGCAGTACGTC. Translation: CASKAGDSREQYV.

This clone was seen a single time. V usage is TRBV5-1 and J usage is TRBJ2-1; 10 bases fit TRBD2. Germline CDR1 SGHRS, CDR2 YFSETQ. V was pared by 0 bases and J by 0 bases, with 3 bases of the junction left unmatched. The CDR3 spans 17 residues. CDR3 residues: CASSLDPSGSSYNEQFF. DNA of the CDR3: TGCGCCAGCAGCTTGGACCCTAGCGGGAGCTCCTACAATGAGCAGTTCTTC.

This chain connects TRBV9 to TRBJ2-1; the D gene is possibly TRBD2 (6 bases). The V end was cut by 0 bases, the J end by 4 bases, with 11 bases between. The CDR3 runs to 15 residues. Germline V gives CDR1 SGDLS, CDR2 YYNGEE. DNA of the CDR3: TGTGCCAGCAGCGTAGCTTTCGGGGGATACAATGAGCAGTTCTTC. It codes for CASSVAFGGYNEQFF.

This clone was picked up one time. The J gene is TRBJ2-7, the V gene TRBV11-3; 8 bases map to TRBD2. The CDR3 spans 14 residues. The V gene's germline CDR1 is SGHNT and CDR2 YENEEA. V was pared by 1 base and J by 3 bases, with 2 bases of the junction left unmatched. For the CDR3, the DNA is TGTGCCAGCAGCTTAGCGGGGGGGAACTACGAGCAGTACGTC. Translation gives CASSLAGGNYEQYV.

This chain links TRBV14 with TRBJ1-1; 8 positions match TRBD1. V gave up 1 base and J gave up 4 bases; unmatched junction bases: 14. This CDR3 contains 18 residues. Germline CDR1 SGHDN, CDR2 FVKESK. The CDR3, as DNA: TGTGCCAGCAGCCAAGCCCCTCGGACAGGGAGGGGCTCCACTGAAGCTTTCTTT. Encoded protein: CASSQAPRTGRGSTEAFF.

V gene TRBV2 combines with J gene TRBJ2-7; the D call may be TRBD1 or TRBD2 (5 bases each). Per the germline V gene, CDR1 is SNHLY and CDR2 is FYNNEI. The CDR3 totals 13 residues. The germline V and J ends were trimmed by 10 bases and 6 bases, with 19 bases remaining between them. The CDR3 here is CATTGPDFGEQYF. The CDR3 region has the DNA TGTGCCACGACGGGACCGGACTTCGGCGAGCAGTACTTC. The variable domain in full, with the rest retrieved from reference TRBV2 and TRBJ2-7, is EPEVTQTPSHQVTQMGQEVILRCVPISNHLYFYWYRQILGQKVEFLVSFYNNEISEKSEIFDDQFSVERPDGSNFTLKIRSTKLEDSAMYFCATTGPDFGEQYFGPGTRLTVT.

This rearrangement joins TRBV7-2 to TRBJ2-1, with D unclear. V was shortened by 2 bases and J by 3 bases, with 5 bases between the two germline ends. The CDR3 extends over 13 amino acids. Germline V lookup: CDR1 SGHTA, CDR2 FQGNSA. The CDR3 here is CASSLNSYNEQFF. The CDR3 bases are TGTGCCAGCAGCTTAAATAGCTACAATGAGCAGTTCTTC.